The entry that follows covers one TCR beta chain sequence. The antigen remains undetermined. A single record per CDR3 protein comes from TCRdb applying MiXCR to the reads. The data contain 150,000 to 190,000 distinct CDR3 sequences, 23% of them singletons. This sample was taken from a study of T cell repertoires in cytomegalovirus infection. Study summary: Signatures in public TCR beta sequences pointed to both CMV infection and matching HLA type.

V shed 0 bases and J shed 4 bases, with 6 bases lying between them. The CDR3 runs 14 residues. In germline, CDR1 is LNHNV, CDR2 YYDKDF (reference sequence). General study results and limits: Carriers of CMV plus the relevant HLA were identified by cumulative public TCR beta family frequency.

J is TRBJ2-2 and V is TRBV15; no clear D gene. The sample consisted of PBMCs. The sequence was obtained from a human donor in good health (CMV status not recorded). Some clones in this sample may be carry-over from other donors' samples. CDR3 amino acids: CATSRDWGTGELFF. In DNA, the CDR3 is TGTGCCACCAGCAGAGATTGGGGCACCGGGGAGCTGTTTTTT.